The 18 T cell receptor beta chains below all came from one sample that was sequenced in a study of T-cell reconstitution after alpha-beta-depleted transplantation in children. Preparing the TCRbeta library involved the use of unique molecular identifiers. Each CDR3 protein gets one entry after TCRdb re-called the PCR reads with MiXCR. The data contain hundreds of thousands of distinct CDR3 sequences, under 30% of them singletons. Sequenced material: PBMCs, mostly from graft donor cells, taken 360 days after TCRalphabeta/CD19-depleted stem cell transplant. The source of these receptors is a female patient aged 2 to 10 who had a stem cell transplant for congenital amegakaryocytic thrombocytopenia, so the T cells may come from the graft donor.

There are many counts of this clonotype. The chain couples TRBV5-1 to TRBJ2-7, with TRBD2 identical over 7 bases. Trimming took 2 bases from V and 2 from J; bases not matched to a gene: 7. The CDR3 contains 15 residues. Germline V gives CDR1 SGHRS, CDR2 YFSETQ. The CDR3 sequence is CASSLPGRTTYEQYF. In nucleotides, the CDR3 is TGCGCCAGCAGCTTACCCGGGAGGACTACCTACGAGCAGTACTTC. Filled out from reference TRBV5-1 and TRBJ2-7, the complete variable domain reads KAGVTQTPRYLIKTRGQQVTLSCSPISGHRSVSWYQQTPGQGLQFLFEYFSETQRNKGNFPGRFSGRQFSNSRSEMNVSTLELGDSALYLCASSLPGRTTYEQYFGPGTRLTVT.

The DNA for the CDR3 is TGTGCCAGCAGCTTAGCCCAGCGTGAAGCTTTCTTT. It yields the protein CASSLAQREAFF. V and J are TRBV7-9 and TRBJ1-1, with unresolved D. The germline V gene has CDR1 SEHNR and CDR2 FQNEAQ (reference sequence). The V end lost 0 bases, the J end lost 7 bases, and 6 bases lay between the germline ends. CDR3 length: 12 amino acids.

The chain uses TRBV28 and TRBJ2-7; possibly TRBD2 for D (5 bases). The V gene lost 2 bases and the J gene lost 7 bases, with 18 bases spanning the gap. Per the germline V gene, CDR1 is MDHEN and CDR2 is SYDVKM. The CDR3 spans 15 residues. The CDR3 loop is CASSLVSQARGEQYF. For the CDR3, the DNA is TGTGCCAGCAGTTTAGTCTCGCAGGCGCGCGGGGAGCAGTACTTC. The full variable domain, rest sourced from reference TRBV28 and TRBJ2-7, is DVKVTQSSRYLVKRTGEKVFLECVQDMDHENMFWYRQDPGLGLRLIYFSYDVKMKEKGDIPEGYSVSREKKERFSLILESASTNQTSMYLCASSLVSQARGEQYFGPGTRLTVT.

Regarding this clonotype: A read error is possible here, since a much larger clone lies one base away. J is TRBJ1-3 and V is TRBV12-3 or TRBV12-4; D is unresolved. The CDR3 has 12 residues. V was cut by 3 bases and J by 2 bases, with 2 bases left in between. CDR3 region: CASSFAGNTIYF. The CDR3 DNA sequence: TGTGCCAGCAGTTTCGCTGGAAACACCATATATTTT.

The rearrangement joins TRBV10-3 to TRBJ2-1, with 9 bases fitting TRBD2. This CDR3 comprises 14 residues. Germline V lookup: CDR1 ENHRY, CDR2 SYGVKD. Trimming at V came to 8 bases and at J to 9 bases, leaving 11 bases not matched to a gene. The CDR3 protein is CAIRGSGRDPEQFF. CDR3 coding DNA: TGTGCCATCCGAGGTAGCGGGAGAGACCCTGAGCAGTTCTTC.

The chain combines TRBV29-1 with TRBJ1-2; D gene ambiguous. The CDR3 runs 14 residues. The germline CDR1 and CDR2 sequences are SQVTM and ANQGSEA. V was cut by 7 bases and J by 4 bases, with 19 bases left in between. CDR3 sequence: CSAGKMGRGYGYTF. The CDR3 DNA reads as TGCAGCGCAGGCAAAATGGGCCGGGGCTATGGCTACACCTTC.

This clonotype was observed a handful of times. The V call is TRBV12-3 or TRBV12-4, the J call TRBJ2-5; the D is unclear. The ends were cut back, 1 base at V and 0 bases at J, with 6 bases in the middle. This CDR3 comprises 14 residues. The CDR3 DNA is TGTGCCAGCAGTTTAGTCAGTAACCAAGAGACCCAGTACTTC. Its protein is CASSLVSNQETQYF.

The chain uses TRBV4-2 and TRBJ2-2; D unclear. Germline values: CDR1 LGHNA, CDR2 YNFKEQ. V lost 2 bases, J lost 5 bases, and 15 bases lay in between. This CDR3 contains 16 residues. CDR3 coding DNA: TGTGCCAGCAGCCAAAACCCCCAGGCAGAGACCGGGGAGCTGTTTTTT. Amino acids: CASSQNPQAETGELFF.

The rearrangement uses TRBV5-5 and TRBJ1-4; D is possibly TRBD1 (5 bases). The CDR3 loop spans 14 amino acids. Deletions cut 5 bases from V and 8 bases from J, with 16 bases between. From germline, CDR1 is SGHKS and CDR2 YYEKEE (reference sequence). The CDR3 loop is CASSQSTGGEKLFF. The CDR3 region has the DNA TGTGCCAGCAGTCAATCAACAGGAGGCGAAAAACTGTTTTTT.

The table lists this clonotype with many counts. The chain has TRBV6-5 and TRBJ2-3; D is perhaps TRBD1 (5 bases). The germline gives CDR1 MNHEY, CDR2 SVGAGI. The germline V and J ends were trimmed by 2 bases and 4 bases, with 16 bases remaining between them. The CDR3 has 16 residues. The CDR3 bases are TGTGCCAGCAGTTACAGGGCAGGGTCGATTTCAGATACGCAGTATTTT. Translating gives CASSYRAGSISDTQYF.

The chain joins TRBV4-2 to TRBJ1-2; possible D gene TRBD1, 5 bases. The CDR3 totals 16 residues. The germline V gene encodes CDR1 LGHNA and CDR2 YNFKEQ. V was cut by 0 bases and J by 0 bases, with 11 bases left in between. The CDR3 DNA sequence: TGTGCCAGCAGCCAAGAACAGACAGTAGCTAACTATGGCTACACCTTC. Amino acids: CASSQEQTVANYGYTF.

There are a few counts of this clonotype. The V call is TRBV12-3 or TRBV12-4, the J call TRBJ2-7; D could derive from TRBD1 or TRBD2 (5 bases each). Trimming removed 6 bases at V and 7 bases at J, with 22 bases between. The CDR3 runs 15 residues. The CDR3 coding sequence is TGTGCCAGCAGACCAAGGGACGCCTTGACTTCTGAGCAGTACTTC. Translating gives CASRPRDALTSEQYF.

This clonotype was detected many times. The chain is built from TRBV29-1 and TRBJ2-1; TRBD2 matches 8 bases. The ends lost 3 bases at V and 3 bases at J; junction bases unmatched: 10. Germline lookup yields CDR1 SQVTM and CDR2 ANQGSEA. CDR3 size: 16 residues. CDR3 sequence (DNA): TGCAGCGTTGAGGCCTATAGCGGGGCGAACTACAATGAGCAGTTCTTC. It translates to CSVEAYSGANYNEQFF.

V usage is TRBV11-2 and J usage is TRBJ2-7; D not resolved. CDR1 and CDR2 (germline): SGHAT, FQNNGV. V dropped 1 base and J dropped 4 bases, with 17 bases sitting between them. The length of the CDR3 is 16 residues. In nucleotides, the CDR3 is TGTGCCAGCAGCTTAGTGGCGGCGTACAGACCATACGAGCAGTACTTC. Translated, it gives CASSLVAAYRPYEQYF.

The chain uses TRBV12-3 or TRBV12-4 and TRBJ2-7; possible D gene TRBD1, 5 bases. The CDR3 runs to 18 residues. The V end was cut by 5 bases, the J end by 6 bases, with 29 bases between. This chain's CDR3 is CASSGVDMDGLSVFEQYF. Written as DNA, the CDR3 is TGTGCCAGCAGTGGAGTGGACATGGATGGGCTCTCAGTCTTCGAGCAGTACTTC.

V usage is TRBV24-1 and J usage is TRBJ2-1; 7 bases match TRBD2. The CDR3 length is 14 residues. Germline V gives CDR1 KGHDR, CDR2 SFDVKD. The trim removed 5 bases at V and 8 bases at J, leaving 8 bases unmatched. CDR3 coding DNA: TGTGCCACCAGTGGCGGCGGGAGTATCCATGAGCAGTTCTTC. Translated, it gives CATSGGGSIHEQFF.

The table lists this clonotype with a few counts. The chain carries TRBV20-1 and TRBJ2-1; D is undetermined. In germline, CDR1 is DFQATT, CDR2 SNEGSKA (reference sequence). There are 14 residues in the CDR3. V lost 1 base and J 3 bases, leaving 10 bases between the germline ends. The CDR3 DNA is TGCAGTGCTAGAGGCCGATCACTCTACAATGAGCAGTTCTTC. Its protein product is CSARGRSLYNEQFF.

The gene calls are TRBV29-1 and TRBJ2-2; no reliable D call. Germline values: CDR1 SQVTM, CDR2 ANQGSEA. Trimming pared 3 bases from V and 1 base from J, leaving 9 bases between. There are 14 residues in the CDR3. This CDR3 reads CSVDPQKNTGELFF. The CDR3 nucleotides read TGCAGCGTTGATCCCCAGAAGAACACCGGGGAGCTGTTTTTT.